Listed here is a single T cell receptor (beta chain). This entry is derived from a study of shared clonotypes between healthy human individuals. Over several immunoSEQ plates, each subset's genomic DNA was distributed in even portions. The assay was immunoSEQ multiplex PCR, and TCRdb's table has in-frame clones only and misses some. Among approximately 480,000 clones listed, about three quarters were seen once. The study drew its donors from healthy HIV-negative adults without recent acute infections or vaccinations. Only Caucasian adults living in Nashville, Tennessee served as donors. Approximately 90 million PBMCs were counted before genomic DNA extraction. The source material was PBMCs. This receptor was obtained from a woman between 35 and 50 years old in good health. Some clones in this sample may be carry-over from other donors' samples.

CDR3: CASRGQGHEQYF. Written as DNA, the CDR3 is TGTGCCAGCAGGGGACAGGGTCACGAGCAGTACTTC. The chain links TRBV2 to TRBJ2-7; 9 bases line up with TRBD1. V trimming: 6 bases; J trimming: 5 bases; junction bases outside the gene matches: 2. Germline V CDR1 and CDR2: SNHLY, FYNNEI. CDR3 length: 12 residues.